These T cell receptor beta chains were read from a single sample in a study of MAIT cells during Salmonella Paratyphi A infection. TCRdb independently ran MiXCR on the 5' RACE reads; one entry per CDR3 protein. The sample lists about 710 distinct CDR3 sequences; approximately 15% were seen once. Sample: MAIT cells from blood, taken at the middle sampling point of the challenge study. These receptors were obtained from a person between 18 and 75 years old who was deliberately infected with Salmonella Paratyphi A in a paratyphoid fever challenge study. The CDR3 runs from the conserved cysteine through the conserved F or W. D genes are given only for firm matches.

D	V	J	CDR3
.	TRBV7-9	TRBJ2-7	CASSAYYEQYF
.	TRBV2	TRBJ1-5	CASSARDLGGQQPQHF
.	TRBV3-1	TRBJ2-2	CASSHGVREVGELFF
.	TRBV5-1	TRBJ1-5	CASSVSGDQPQHF
TRBD2	TRBV6-1	TRBJ2-5	CASSGGTSGGAQETQYF
TRBD2	TRBV20-1	TRBJ2-1	CSADDSGGDYNEQFF
TRBD2	TRBV20-1	TRBJ2-7	CSARSVASGFSYEQYF
TRBD1	TRBV20-1	TRBJ2-7	CSALLQGAGEQYF
TRBD2	TRBV20-1	TRBJ2-5	CSARGLAGGMRETQYF
.	TRBV6-4	TRBJ2-1	CASSEDSSYNEQFF
TRBD2	TRBV6-4	TRBJ2-1	CASSVAGGRNEQFF
.	TRBV6-1	TRBJ1-1	CASSEGVEMNTEAFF
.	TRBV20-1	TRBJ2-1	CSARKRENEQFF
.	TRBV20-1	TRBJ1-6	CSAREVEGHTSPLHF
.	TRBV7-7	TRBJ2-3	CASSLEGTDTQYF
TRBD1	TRBV7-6	TRBJ1-4	CASSVDRGVEKLFF
TRBD1	TRBV10-2	TRBJ1-5	CASYAGQGHQPQHF
.	TRBV6-4	TRBJ2-2	CASSDRADGELFF
.	TRBV20-1	TRBJ2-1	CSARDNRDFNEQFF
TRBD1	TRBV20-1	TRBJ1-1	CSGGQGDTEAFF
.	TRBV3-1	TRBJ2-2	CASSQGDLNTGELFF
.	TRBV4-1	TRBJ2-1	CASSQDFEQFF
TRBD1	TRBV6-1	TRBJ1-3	CASSAETGSGNTIYF
TRBD2	TRBV20-1	TRBJ2-5	CSARDPGRGLDIETQYF
.	TRBV4-3	TRBJ1-1	CASSQGREPPEAFF
TRBD2	TRBV6-4	TRBJ2-1	CASSDRTSGDYNEQFF
.	TRBV20-1	TRBJ1-6	CSARRLAGDSSPLHF
TRBD1	TRBV6-4	TRBJ2-3	CASSDSTGPTDTQYF
TRBD2	TRBV5-1	TRBJ2-2	CASSLGLANQAGELFF
.	TRBV5-1	TRBJ1-1	CASSLYRNTEAFF
.	TRBV4-2	TRBJ1-1	CASSATENTEAFF
.	TRBV6-4	TRBJ2-2	CASSDESLGGTGELFF
TRBD2	TRBV6-4	TRBJ2-1	CASSDRSGGANEQFF
.	TRBV10-3	TRBJ2-1	CATQHSSDNEQFF
.	TRBV20-1	TRBJ2-7	CSARDGGAYYEQYF
TRBD2	TRBV20-1	TRBJ2-1	CSARGLAGVNEQFF
.	TRBV20-1	TRBJ1-5	CSARDITGSDNQPQHF
TRBD2	TRBV3-1	TRBJ2-6	CASSQETSGSGANVLTF
TRBD2	TRBV20-1	TRBJ2-1	CSVTSGRDYNEQFF
.	TRBV10-1	TRBJ2-2	CASSEMEDTGELFF
TRBD2	TRBV6-4	TRBJ2-5	CASSDRSGGAQETQYF
.	TRBV11-2	TRBJ2-5	CASYSMGGQETQYF